Shown below are 20 T cell receptor beta chains from a single sample sequenced in a study of control samples from healthy donors and cancer patients. Sequencing used immunoSEQ multiplex PCR; TCRdb keeps in-frame clones, though not all of them. The sample contains tens of thousands of clones, around 90% of which appear only once. Material for sequencing was blood. Receptors were obtained from a woman aged 50 to 60 in good health.

The chain uses TRBV28 and TRBJ2-7, with 8 nucleotides matching TRBD1. The CDR3 extends over 15 amino acids. From germline, CDR1 is MDHEN and CDR2 SYDVKM. V lost 9 bases, J lost 3 bases, and 13 bases stayed unmatched. CDR3 DNA sequence: TGTGCCAGTATTACAGGGGGTGCTTTTCGCTACGAGCAGTACTTC. It is translated as CASITGGAFRYEQYF.

The J gene is TRBJ1-4, the V gene TRBV24-1; 8 bases are a match to TRBD1. Germline V gene sequence: CDR1 KGHDR, CDR2 SFDVKD. The CDR3 covers 15 residues. V dropped 4 bases and J dropped 8; count of bases not matched to a gene: 8. The CDR3 region is CATSDPGQGGEKLFF. CDR3 in DNA: TGTGCCACCAGTGACCCTGGACAGGGCGGGGAAAAACTGTTTTTT.

This chain links TRBV6-5 with TRBJ1-5; tentatively, D is TRBD1 (6 bases). In germline, CDR1 is MNHEY, CDR2 SVGAGI. The CDR3 covers 15 residues. Trimming removed 10 bases at V and 0 bases at J, with 16 bases between. CDR3 DNA: TGTGCCACCCGCTCGGACAGAAATAGCAATCAGCCCCAGCATTTT. Residues: CATRSDRNSNQPQHF.

This clone showed up just once. The chain employs TRBV12-3 or TRBV12-4 and TRBJ1-2; D is unclear. The CDR3 length is 12 residues. V gave up 6 bases and J gave up 6 bases, with 11 bases separating them. The CDR3 coding sequence is TGTGCCAGCAGCCCCGTGAAAGATGGCTACACCTTC. This gives the protein CASSPVKDGYTF.

This clone appeared a few times. This chain uses TRBV4-3 with TRBJ1-6; D unclear. Germline CDR1 and CDR2: LGHNA and YSLEER. CDR3 length: 13 amino acids. Trimming cost V 0 bases and J 13 bases, with 10 bases left between them. The CDR3 nucleotides read TGCGCCAGCAGCCAAGATACGAGGTTCCCCCTCCACTTT. The encoded protein is CASSQDTRFPLHF.

The chain employs TRBV7-6 and TRBJ2-6, with D possibly being TRBD2 (5 bases). There are 18 residues in the CDR3. The germline CDR1 and CDR2 sequences are SGHVS and FNYEAQ. The V end lost 3 bases, the J end lost 2 bases, and 17 bases lay between the germline ends. CDR3 region: CASSFSAPGFTGANVLTF. CDR3 coding DNA: TGTGCCAGCAGCTTCTCGGCACCGGGATTTACTGGGGCCAACGTCCTGACTTTC.

The V call is TRBV6-5, the J call TRBJ1-5; 7 nucleotides line up with TRBD1. J lost 5 bases, V lost 6 bases, and 4 bases had no gene match. The CDR3 extends over 13 amino acids. Germline values: CDR1 MNHEY, CDR2 SVGAGI. Written as DNA, the CDR3 is TGTGCCAGCAGAGAGGGGGCTTATCAGCCCCAGCATTTT. Translating gives CASREGAYQPQHF.

The chain uses TRBV19 and TRBJ2-5; D unresolved. The CDR3 covers 13 residues. V lost 10 bases to trimming and J lost 4 bases, with 16 bases between them. From germline, CDR1 is LNHDA and CDR2 SQIVND (reference sequence). The CDR3 region is CATSVGSLETQYF. The CDR3, as DNA: TGTGCCACCTCAGTTGGGTCCTTAGAGACCCAGTACTTC.

The V gene is TRBV5-1, the J gene TRBJ2-1; no clear D. The CDR3 sequence is 14 residues long. V dropped 4 bases and J dropped 1 base, with 9 bases sitting between them. Germline values: CDR1 SGHRS, CDR2 YFSETQ. DNA of the CDR3: TGCGCCAGCAGCATCTCAAATTCCTACAATGAGCAGTTCTTC. It yields the protein CASSISNSYNEQFF.

The chain recombines TRBV18 with TRBJ1-5; tentatively, D is TRBD1 (6 bases). Germline V gene data show CDR1 as KGHSH and CDR2 as LQKENI. The CDR3 runs to 14 residues. Trimming pared 2 bases from V and 6 bases from J, leaving 11 bases between. CDR3 in DNA: TGTGCCAGCTCACCAGCAGGGGAGTTTCAGCCCCAGCATTTT. Translation gives CASSPAGEFQPQHF.

V is TRBV28 and J is TRBJ1-4; TRBD1 agrees at 8 bases. After removal of 7 bases from V and 7 bases from J, the junction contained 11 bases not matched to a gene. Germline V gene sequence: CDR1 MDHEN, CDR2 SYDVKM. This CDR3 has 15 amino acids. The CDR3 is CASTLLTGTGEKLFF. CDR3 nucleotide sequence: TGTGCCAGCACCCTATTAACCGGGACAGGTGAAAAACTGTTTTTT.

The V and J genes are TRBV28 and TRBJ1-2; D is perhaps TRBD1 (5 bases). Germline CDR1 reads MDHEN; CDR2 reads SYDVKM. This CDR3 region has 17 residues. V lost 4 bases to trimming and J lost 6 bases, with 24 bases between them. CDR3 in amino acids: CASSWELEGRAVNGYTF. For the CDR3, the DNA is TGTGCCAGCAGTTGGGAATTGGAGGGGAGGGCTGTGAATGGCTACACCTTC.

The rearrangement joins TRBV4-3 to TRBJ2-3; TRBD2 agrees at 13 bases. Germline V lookup: CDR1 LGHNA, CDR2 YSLEER. There are 17 residues in the CDR3. Trimming cost V 1 base and J 3 bases; bases outside gene matches: 4. In nucleotides, the CDR3 is TGCGCCAGCAGCCAAGGACTAGCGGGGGGTGGAACAGATACGCAGTATTTT. Encoded protein: CASSQGLAGGGTDTQYF.

This chain's CDR3 is CASITGVQPQHF. CDR3 DNA: TGTGCCAGCATTACAGGGGTTCAGCCCCAGCATTTT. The J gene is TRBJ1-5, the V gene TRBV6-5, with 7 bases matching TRBD1. The CDR3 contains 12 residues. J gave up 6 bases and V 7 bases, and 3 bases lay outside the gene matches. Germline CDR1 is MNHEY and CDR2 is SVGAGI.

The V gene is TRBV4-3, the J gene TRBJ2-2; tentative D call: TRBD2 (5 bases). This CDR3 contains 16 residues. Germline V gives CDR1 LGHNA, CDR2 YSLEER. Trimming pared 0 bases from V and 4 bases from J, leaving 12 bases between. The CDR3 loop reads CASSQELAAGTGELFF. The CDR3 DNA reads TGCGCCAGCAGCCAAGAACTGGCCGCGGGCACCGGGGAGCTGTTTTTT.

This sequence joins TRBV18 and TRBJ2-3, with TRBD2 identical over 8 bases. The V gene's germline CDR1 is KGHSH and CDR2 LQKENI. The J segment lost 4 bases and the V segment lost 1 base, leaving 7 bases of the junction unmatched. The length of the CDR3 is 16 residues. The CDR3 loop reads CASSPRPAGESDTQYF. CDR3 bases: TGTGCCAGCTCACCACGGCCAGCGGGGGAGTCAGATACGCAGTATTTT. Based on the CDR3 plus reference TRBV18 and TRBJ2-3, the full variable domain is NAGVMQNPRHLVRRRGQEARLRCSPMKGHSHVYWYRQLPEEGLKFMVYLQKENIIDESGMPKERFSAEFPKEGPSILRIQQVVRGDSAAYFCASSPRPAGESDTQYFGPGTRLTVL.

The J gene is TRBJ1-6, the V gene TRBV15; D unclear. Germline V gives CDR1 LNHNV, CDR2 YYDKDF (reference sequence). Trimming left V 1 base short and J 9 bases short, with 10 bases between. The CDR3 extends over 14 amino acids. The CDR3 region has the DNA TGTGCCACCAGCAGAGTGGCCTTGGGTTCACCCCTCCACTTT. It is translated as CATSRVALGSPLHF.

The chain combines TRBV5-6 with TRBJ1-5; 8 bases map to TRBD1. The CDR3 sequence is 13 residues long. With V trimmed by 4 bases and J by 5 bases, 2 bases remained unmatched. Germline V gene data show CDR1 as SGHDT and CDR2 as YYEEEE. The CDR3 region is CASSEDRDQPQHF. The CDR3 nucleotides read TGTGCCAGCAGCGAGGACAGGGATCAGCCCCAGCATTTT.

This clone was observed a single time. V and J are TRBV19 and TRBJ1-1, with 10 bases identical to TRBD1. The CDR3 is 15 amino acids. CDR1 LNHDA and CDR2 SQIVND come from the germline V gene (reference sequence). V lost 3 bases to trimming and J lost 3 bases; unmatched junction nucleotides: 4. CDR3 bases: TGTGCCAGTAGTATGACAGGGGGCCGCTACACTGAAGCTTTCTTT. Protein product: CASSMTGGRYTEAFF.

The CDR3 region has the DNA TGTGCCAGCACCCCGGGGCCGTGGGGGAACACTGAAGCTTTCTTT. Amino acid sequence: CASTPGPWGNTEAFF. The chain carries TRBV9 and TRBJ1-1, with D maybe TRBD1 (5 bases). The germline gives CDR1 SGDLS, CDR2 YYNGEE. Trimming stripped 6 bases from V and 1 base from J, with 16 bases between. CDR3 length: 15 residues.